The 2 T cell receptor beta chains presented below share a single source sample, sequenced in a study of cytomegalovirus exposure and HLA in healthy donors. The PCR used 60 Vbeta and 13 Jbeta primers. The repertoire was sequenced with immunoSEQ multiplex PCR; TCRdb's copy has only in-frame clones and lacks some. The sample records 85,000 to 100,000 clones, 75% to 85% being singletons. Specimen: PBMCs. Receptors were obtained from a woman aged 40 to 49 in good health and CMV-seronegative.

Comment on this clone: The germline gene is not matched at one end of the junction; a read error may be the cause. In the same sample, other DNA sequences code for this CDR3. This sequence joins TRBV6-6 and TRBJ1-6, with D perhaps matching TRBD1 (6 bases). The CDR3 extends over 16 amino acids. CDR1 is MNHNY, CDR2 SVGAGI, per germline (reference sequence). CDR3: CASSRPHPGVDSPLHF. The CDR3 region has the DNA TGTGCCAGCAGTCGCCCCCACCCAGGGGTGGATTCACCCCTACACTTT.

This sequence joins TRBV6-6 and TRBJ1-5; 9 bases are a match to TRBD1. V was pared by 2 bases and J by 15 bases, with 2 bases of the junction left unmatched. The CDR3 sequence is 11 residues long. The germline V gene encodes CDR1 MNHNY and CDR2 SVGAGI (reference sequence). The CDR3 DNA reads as TGTGCCAGCAGTTACGGGACAGGGAGGCATTTT. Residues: CASSYGTGRHF.